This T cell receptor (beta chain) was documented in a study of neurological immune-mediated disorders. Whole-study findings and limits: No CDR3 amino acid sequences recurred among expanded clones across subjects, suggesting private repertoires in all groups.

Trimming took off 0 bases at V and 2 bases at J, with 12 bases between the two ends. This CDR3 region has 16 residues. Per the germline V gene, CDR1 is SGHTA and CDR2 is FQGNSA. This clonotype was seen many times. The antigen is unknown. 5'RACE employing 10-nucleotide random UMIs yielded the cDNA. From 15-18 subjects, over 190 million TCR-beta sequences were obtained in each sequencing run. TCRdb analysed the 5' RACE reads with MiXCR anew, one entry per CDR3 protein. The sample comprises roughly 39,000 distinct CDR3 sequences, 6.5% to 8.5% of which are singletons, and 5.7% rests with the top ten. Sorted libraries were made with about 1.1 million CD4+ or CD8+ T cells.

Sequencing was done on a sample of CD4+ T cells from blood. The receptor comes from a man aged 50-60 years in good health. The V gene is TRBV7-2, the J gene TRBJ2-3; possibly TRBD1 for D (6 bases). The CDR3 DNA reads TGTGCCAGCAGCTTAGCGGGGGCGCTTAACACAGATACGCAGTATTTT. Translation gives CASSLAGALNTDTQYF.